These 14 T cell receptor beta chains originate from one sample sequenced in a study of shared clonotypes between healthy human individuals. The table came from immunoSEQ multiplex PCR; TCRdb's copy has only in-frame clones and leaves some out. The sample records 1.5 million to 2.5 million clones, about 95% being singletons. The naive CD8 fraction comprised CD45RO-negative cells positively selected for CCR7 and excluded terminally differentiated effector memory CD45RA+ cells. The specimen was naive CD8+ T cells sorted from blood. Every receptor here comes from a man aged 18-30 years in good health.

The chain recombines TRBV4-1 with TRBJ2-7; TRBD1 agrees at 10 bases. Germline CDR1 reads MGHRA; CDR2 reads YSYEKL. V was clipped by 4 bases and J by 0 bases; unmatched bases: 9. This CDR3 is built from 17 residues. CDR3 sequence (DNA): TGCGCCAGCAGCCTAAGCGGACAGGGGGGAAGCTCCTACGAGCAGTACTTC. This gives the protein CASSLSGQGGSSYEQYF.

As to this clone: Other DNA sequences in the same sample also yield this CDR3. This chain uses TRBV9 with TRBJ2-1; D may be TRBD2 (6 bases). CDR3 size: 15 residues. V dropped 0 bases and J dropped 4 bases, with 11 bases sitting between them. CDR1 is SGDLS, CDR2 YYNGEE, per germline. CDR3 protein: CASSVAGVGYNEQFF. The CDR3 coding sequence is TGTGCCAGCAGCGTAGCGGGAGTAGGATACAATGAGCAGTTCTTC. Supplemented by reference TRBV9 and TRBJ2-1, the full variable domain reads DSGVTQTPKHLITATGQRVTLRCSPRSGDLSVYWYQQSLDQGLQFLIQYYNGEERAKGNILERFSAQQFPDLHSELNLSSLELGDSALYFCASSVAGVGYNEQFFGPGTRLTVL.

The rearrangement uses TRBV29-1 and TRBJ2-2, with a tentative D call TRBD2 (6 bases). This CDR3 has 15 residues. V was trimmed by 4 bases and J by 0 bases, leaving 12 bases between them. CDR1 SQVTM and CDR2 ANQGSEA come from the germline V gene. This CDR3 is CSVVWGESNTGELFF. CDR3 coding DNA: TGCAGCGTTGTGTGGGGGGAATCGAACACCGGGGAGCTGTTTTTT.

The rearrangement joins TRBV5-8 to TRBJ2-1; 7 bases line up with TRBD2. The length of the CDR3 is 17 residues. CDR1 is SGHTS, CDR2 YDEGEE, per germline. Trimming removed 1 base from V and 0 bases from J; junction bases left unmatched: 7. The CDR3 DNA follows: TGTGCCAGCAGCTTGTGGAGCGGGACCGACTCCTACAATGAGCAGTTCTTC. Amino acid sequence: CASSLWSGTDSYNEQFF.

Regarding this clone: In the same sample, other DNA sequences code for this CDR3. For the CDR3, the DNA is TGTGCCAGCAGTTACTCGAGCGGGGGTGACGAGCAGTACTTC. The encoded protein is CASSYSSGGDEQYF. V gene TRBV6-5 combines with J gene TRBJ2-7; TRBD2 agrees at 8 bases. Trimming removed 0 bases from V and 5 bases from J; junction bases left unmatched: 3. The germline V gene encodes CDR1 MNHEY and CDR2 SVGAGI. This CDR3 contains 14 residues.

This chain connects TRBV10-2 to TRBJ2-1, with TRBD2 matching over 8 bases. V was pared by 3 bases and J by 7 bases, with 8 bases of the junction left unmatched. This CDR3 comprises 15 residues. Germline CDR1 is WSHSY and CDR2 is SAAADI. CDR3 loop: CASSDLGLVWNEQFF. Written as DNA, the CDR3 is TGCGCCAGCAGTGATCTGGGACTAGTATGGAATGAGCAGTTCTTC.

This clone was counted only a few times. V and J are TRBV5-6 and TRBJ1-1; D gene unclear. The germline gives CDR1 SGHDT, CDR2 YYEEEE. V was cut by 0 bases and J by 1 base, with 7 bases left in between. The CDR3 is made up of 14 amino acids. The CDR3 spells CASSLGPGNTEAFF. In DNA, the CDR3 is TGTGCCAGCAGCTTGGGTCCAGGGAACACTGAAGCTTTCTTT.

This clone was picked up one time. The CDR3 region is CASSSPGQGVNQPQHF. In nucleotides, the CDR3 is TGTGCCAGCAGTTCCCCGGGACAGGGGGTAAATCAGCCCCAGCATTTT. The rearrangement joins TRBV6-6 to TRBJ1-5; 11 bases align to TRBD1. V lost 4 bases and J lost 4; bases outside the gene matches: 6. Germline CDR1 MNHNY, CDR2 SVGAGI (reference sequence). The CDR3 is made up of 16 amino acids.

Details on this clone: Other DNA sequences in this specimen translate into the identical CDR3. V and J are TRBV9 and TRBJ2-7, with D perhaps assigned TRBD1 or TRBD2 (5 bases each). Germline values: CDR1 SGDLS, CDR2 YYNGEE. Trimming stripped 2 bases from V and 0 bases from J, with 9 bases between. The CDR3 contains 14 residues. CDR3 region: CASSVSGTSYEQYF. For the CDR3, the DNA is TGTGCCAGCAGCGTCTCAGGGACCTCCTACGAGCAGTACTTC.

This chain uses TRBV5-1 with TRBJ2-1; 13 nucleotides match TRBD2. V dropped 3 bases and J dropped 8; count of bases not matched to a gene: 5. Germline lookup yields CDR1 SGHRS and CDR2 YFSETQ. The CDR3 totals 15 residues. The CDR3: CASSSLAGGRDEQFF. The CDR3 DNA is TGCGCCAGCAGCTCACTAGCGGGAGGGCGGGATGAGCAGTTCTTC.

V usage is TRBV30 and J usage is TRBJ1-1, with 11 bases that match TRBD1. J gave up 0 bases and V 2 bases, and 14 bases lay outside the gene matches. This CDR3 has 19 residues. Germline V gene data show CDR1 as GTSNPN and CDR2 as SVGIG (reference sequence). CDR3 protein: CAWSPTFGQGAVMNTEAFF. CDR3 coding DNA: TGTGCCTGGAGTCCAACCTTCGGACAGGGGGCTGTAATGAACACTGAAGCTTTCTTT.

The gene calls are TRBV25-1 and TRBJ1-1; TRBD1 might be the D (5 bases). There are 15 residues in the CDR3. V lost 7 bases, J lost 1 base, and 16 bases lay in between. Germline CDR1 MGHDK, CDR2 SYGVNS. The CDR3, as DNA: TGTGCCAGCACTGCTTCGGGGCTTGGGAACACTGAAGCTTTCTTT. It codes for CASTASGLGNTEAFF.

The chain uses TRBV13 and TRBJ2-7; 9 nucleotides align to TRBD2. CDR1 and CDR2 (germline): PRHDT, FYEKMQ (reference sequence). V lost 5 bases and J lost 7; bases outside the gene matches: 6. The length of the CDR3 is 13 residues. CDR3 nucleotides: TGTGCCAGCAGCGGTCCCGGACTAGCGGAGCAGTACTTC. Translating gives CASSGPGLAEQYF. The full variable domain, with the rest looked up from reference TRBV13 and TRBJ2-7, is AAGVIQSPRHLIKEKRETATLKCYPIPRHDTVYWYQQGPGQDPQFLISFYEKMQSDKGSIPDRFSAQQFSDYHSELNMSSLELGDSALYFCASSGPGLAEQYFGPGTRLTVT.

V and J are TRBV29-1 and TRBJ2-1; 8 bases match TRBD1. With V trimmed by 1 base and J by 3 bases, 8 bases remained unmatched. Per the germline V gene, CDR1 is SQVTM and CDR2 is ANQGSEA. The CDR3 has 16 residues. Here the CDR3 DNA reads TGCAGCGTTGAAGGGACCGACAGGGGTAACTACAATGAGCAGTTCTTC. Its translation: CSVEGTDRGNYNEQFF.